This TCR beta chain comes out of a study of graft-versus-host responses after intestinal transplantation. Across the whole study: Anti-thymocyte globulin was used for induction in all recipients, who then took tacrolimus and steroids for 3 to 4 years.

The CDR3 is 11 residues long. CDR1 is DFQATT and CDR2 is SNEGSKA in the germline V gene (reference sequence). Trimming removed 1 base at V and 1 base at J, with 2 bases between. General study results and limits: Researchers found GvH clones in recipient marrow, and some showed up first in ileum or blood.

Produced via immunoSEQ multiplex PCR; TCRdb's table is partial and in-frame only. The data show about 100,000 clones, roughly 87% seen once. Concerning this clone: Its cognate antigen is unknown.

The TCR sequence derives from a human donor who was the organ donor for an intestinal transplant. The chain has TRBV20-1 and TRBJ2-7; D call uncertain. Material: unstimulated CD4+ T cells sorted from spleen or lymph node cells, obtained before transplant. The DNA for the CDR3 is TGCAGTGCTAGAGGATCCTACGAGCAGTACTTC. Its protein product is CSARGSYEQYF.